This TCR beta chain emerged from a study of beta chain features in type 1 diabetes (dated by TCRdb to the late 2010s). Turning to the overall study: Mean age, gender distribution, total cell number and subset yield were not different between patients and healthy donors. A total of under 140,000,000 sorted cells were examined across all samples, and the number of cells per subset was strongly correlated with RNA yield. The study compared TCRB repertoires of sorted circulating CD4+ T cell subsets between recently diagnosed type 1 diabetes patients and matched healthy donors. Regulatory and stem cell-like memory subsets were isolated from only 8 patients and about eight healthy donors, whereas naive and central memory subsets came from all 28 donors. What the research found in general, with its limitations: Because cDNA was sequenced instead of genomic DNA, highly expressing activated cells could be over-represented, though the groups showed no difference in activation or CD3 levels. Patients with type 1 diabetes made fewer insertions and deleted more nucleotides at VDJ recombination sites, implying thymic rearrangement abnormalities. Shorter templates might have been favored by PCR, but patient and control samples were amplified and corrected together, so both groups would have been affected equally by any skew. A moderate but significant shortening of TCRB CDR3 length was observed in type 1 diabetes patients in all four CD4+ subsets. Because the HLA sub-analyses included only small numbers of individuals, any influence of HLA type on TCRB rearrangement was left unresolved. Naive, central memory and regulatory TCRB repertoires appeared to be more alike among patients than among healthy donors.

All of the isolated RNA was reverse transcribed with the High Capacity cDNA Reverse Transcription Kit, so expressed TCRB transcripts were sequenced. Deep immunoSEQ sequencing was performed on naive, central memory and regulatory T cell samples, with an average of roughly 3.6 million total reads per sample. Sorted cells were lysed in RLT buffer and RNA was extracted with DNase-treated RNeasy Micro or Mini kits, depending on cell number. To prevent cross-contamination, every cell subset was processed on its own, while patient and healthy donor samples were processed together. The immunoSEQ multiplex PCR was used to amplify TCRB sequences from cDNA, generating 87-bp fragments that spanned the CDR3 region. The amplicons were sequenced using the Illumina HiSeq platform. Per the original workflow: PCR bias was computationally corrected using synthetic template baselines, reads within Hamming distance 2 were collapsed, and singletons that could not be merged were discarded. Reads were aligned against IMGT so that V, D and J genes, CDR3 length and insertions or deletions at six rearrangement sites could be assigned. Within each subset, clonotype counts were normalized to sorted cell number, after which true diversity and Gini coefficients were computed with the tcR R package. The overlap coefficient, calculated on TCRB nucleotide sequences, was used to measure repertoire sharing. Out-of-frame TCRB sequences from naive cells were analyzed as a proxy for the pre-selection repertoire. What TCRdb holds here is the immuneACCESS table cut down to in-frame rearrangements. Part of the clones is not present; checked against another copy, under half of the missing clones reflect an unresolved V gene, and the others are unexplained. V and J calls and clone size are those listed in that table; D and trimming were worked out from the DNA. The sample table contains hundreds of thousands of clones; only one count was recorded for over 12% of them. The ten largest clonotypes hold 0.035% to 0.04% of the sample.

Each donor gave one peripheral blood draw, around 100 mL on average, collected into heparinised tubes. A BD FACSAria II and a panel including CD45RO, CCR7, CD25, CD127, CD95 and CD27 were used to sort naive, central memory, regulatory and stem cell-like memory CD4+ T cells. A purity above 98% was achieved for all sorted populations. PBMCs were isolated right away by Lymphoprep density gradient centrifugation and were stained directly, without culture. Samples were stained and sorted in pairs, with one healthy donor and one patient per experiment, so that batch effects were minimized. A note on this clone: Its antigen is currently not known. Base qualities are not at hand, and no much larger clone is one base apart.

For this chain, trimming is 5 bases at the V end and 2 bases at the J end, and the number of junction bases without a gene match is 3. The CDR3 holds 14 amino acids from the cysteine to the phenylalanine. Of the read, only the CDR3 DNA is kept; its 42 bases are in frame from base 1. CDR1 is given as SGHTA and CDR2 as FQGNSA, both from the germline V gene. Sequencing was performed on naive CD4+ T cells from blood. The sample's cell subset or site, from its label and the paper: true naive CD4+ T cells. The sequence links TRBV7-2 to TRBJ2-3, with 8 junctional bases fitting TRBD2. This TCR came from a man aged 18-30 years with type 1 diabetes. The DNA is TGTGCCAGCAGCCCCGGACTAGCCACAGATACGCAGTATTTT. Translated, it reads CASSPGLATDTQYF.